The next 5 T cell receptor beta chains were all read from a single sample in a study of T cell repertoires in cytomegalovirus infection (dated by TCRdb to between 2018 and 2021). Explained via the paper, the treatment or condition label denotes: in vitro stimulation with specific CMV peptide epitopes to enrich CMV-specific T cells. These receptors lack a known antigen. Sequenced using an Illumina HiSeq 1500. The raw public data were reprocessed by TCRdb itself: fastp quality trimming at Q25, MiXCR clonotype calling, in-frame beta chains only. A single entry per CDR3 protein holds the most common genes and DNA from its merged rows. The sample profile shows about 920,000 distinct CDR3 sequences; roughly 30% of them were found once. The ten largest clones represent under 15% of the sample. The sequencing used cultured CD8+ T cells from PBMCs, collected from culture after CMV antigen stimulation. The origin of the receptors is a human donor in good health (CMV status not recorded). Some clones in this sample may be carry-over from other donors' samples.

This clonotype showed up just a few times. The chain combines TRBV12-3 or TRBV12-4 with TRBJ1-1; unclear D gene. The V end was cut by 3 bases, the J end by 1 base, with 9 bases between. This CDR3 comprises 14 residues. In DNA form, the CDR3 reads TGTGCCAGCAGTTTCATCATGGGGAACACTGAAGCTTTCTTT. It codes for CASSFIMGNTEAFF.

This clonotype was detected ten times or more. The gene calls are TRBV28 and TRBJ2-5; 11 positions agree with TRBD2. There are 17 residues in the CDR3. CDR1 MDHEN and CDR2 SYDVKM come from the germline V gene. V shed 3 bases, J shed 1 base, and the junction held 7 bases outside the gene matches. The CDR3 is CASSFSSGGNFQETQYF. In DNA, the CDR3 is TGTGCCAGCAGTTTTTCTAGCGGGGGGAATTTCCAAGAGACCCAGTACTTC.

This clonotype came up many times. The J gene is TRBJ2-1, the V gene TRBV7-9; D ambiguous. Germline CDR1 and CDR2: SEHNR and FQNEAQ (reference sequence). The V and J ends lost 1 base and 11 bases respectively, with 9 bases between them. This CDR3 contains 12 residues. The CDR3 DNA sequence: TGTGCCAGCAGCTTAGAGGGCAGGAAGCAGTTCTTC. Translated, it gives CASSLEGRKQFF. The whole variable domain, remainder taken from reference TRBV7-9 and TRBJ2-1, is DTGVSQNPRHKITKRGQNVTFRCDPISEHNRLYWYRQTLGQGPEFLTYFQNEAQLEKSRLLSDRFSAERPKGSFSTLEIQRTEQGDSAMYLCASSLEGRKQFFGPGTRLTVL.

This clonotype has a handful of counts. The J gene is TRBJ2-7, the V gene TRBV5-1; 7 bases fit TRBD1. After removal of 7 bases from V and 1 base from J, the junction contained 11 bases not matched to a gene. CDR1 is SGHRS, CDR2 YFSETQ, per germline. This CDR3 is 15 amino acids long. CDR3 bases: TGCGCCAGCGCAGAGCGGCTGGGACAGTCCTACGAGCAGTACTTC. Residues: CASAERLGQSYEQYF. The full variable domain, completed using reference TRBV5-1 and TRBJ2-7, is KAGVTQTPRYLIKTRGQQVTLSCSPISGHRSVSWYQQTPGQGLQFLFEYFSETQRNKGNFPGRFSGRQFSNSRSEMNVSTLELGDSALYLCASAERLGQSYEQYFGPGTRLTVT.

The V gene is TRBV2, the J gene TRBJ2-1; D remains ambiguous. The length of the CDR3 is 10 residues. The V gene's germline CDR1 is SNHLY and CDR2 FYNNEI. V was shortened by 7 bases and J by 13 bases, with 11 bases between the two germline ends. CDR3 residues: CASKGRLQFF. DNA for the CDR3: TGTGCCAGCAAAGGGCGGCTCCAGTTCTTC.